This record covers a single T cell receptor beta chain. This clonotype is judged medium-sized (0.01 to 0.1%). Which antigen it targets is not known. Base qualities are missing; no much larger clone stands one base away. Data came from an Illumina HiSeq 2500. Quantitative 5'-RACE with molecular barcodes was the method used to prepare the TCR beta libraries. The paper's processing steps were these. A new computational method based on a probabilistic model of VDJ rearrangement was used to identify disease-linked TCR variants. TCRdb reran the public reads through fastp at Q25 and MiXCR, keeping productive beta chains. Entries that share a CDR3 protein sequence are merged under the most common genes and DNA. TCRdb's processing, not the authors', yielded these V and J calls. In all, the sample holds fewer than 550,000 distinct CDR3 sequences, and about 5.7% of those were seen once. The ten largest clones add up to roughly 3.5% of the sample.

The sample belongs to a study of CD8 T cells in ankylosing spondylitis (dated by TCRdb to about 2017). Describing the broader study: T cell receptor beta repertoires were profiled in healthy donors and ankylosing spondylitis patients so that disease-linked TCR variants could be found. The full study cohort comprised 25 ankylosing spondylitis patients and 110 or so healthy donors. Peripheral blood samples were taken, and synovial fluid was additionally collected from ankylosing spondylitis patients. Study-level results and caveats: Some of the motif variants had been reported before in the synovial fluid and blood of reactive arthritis patients, a finding that suggests common disease-initiation mechanisms. The disease-linked clones had a CD8+ phenotype and were found at relatively low frequencies in peripheral blood. Blood from ankylosing spondylitis patients appeared to be characterized by a TCR beta motif composed of about eight highly homologous amino acid variants. The disease-linked clones were reported to be significantly enriched in matched synovial fluid samples from ankylosing spondylitis patients.

The germline V gene yields SGHTA for CDR1 and FQGNSA for CDR2. V gives up 5 bases and J gives up 6 bases, and the segment between their germline ends measures 17 bases. Including cysteine and phenylalanine, the CDR3 has 14 amino acids. Left in the record is the CDR3 DNA by itself, 42 bases read in frame from the first base. The clonotype originates from a male donor with ankylosing spondylitis. The rearrangement joined TRBV7-2 to TRBJ2-7, and TRBD2 may be the D gene, going by 5 matching bases. What was sequenced was blood, either unsorted or a sorted T cell fraction (not recorded which). The nucleotides are TGTGCCAGCAGCCTAAGCCGGACTGCGGCCGAGCAGTACTTC. It codes for CASSLSRTAAEQYF. The CDR3, completed at both ends by the reference TRBV7-2 and TRBJ2-7 genes, gives the full variable domain GAGVSQSPSNKVTEKGKDVELRCDPISGHTALYWYRQSLGQGLEFLIYFQGNSAPDKSGLPSDRFSAERTGGSVSTLTIQRTQQEDSAVYLCASSLSRTAAEQYFGPGTRLTVT.